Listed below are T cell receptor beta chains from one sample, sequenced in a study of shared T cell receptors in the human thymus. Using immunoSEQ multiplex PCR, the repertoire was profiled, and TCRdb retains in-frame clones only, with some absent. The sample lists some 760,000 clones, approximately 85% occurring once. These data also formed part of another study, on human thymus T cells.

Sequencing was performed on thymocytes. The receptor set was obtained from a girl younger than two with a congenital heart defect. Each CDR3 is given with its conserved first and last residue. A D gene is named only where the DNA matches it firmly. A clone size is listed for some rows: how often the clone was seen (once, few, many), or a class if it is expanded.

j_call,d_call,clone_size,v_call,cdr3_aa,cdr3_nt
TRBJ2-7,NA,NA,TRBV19,CASSTPNRGGRSSYEQYF,TGTGCCAGTAGTACACCCAACCGCGGGGGCCGTAGCTCCTACGAGCAGTACTTC
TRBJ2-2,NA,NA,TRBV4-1,CASSQRAGYSNTGELFF,TGCGCCAGCAGCCAAAGGGCGGGGTACTCGAACACCGGGGAGCTGTTTTTT
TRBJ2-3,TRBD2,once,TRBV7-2,CASSPKRGHTDTQYF,TGTGCCAGCAGCCCAAAGCGGGGGCACACAGATACGCAGTATTTT
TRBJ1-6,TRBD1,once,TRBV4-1,CASSQVRTGRSPLHF,TGCGCCAGCAGCCAGGTTAGGACAGGTCGATCACCCCTCCACTTT
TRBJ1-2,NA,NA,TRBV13,CASSSTLRLGGYTF,TGTGCCAGCAGCAGCACCCTCCGTCTTGGTGGCTACACCTTC
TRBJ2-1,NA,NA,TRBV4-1,CASSQDKQSYNEQFF,TGCGCCAGCAGCCAAGATAAACAGAGCTACAATGAGCAGTTCTTC
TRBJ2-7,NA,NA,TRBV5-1,CASSLAVGSYEQYF,TGCGCCAGCAGCTTGGCTGTAGGGAGCTACGAGCAGTACTTC
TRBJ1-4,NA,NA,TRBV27,CASSLTGPFESTNEKLFF,TGTGCCAGCAGCCTAACTGGGCCATTCGAATCAACTAATGAAAAACTGTTTTTT
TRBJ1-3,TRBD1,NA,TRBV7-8,CASSLAAWTGVSGNTIYF,TGTGCCAGCAGCTTAGCAGCTTGGACAGGGGTCTCTGGAAACACCATATATTTT
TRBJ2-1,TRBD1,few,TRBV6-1,CASSEADRVRYNEQFF,TGTGCCAGCAGTGAAGCCGACAGGGTAAGGTACAATGAGCAGTTCTTC
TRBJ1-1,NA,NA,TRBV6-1,CASLGLGLWFTEAFF,TGTGCCAGTCTGGGGTTGGGGCTATGGTTCACTGAAGCTTTCTTT
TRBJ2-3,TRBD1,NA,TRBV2,CASNALDRVVGDTQYF,TGTGCCAGCAATGCTCTTGACAGGGTTGTTGGAGATACGCAGTATTTT
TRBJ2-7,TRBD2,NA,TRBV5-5,CASSWNRGVLISAQYF,TGTGCCAGCAGCTGGAATCGGGGGGTCCTAATTTCGGCCCAGTACTTC
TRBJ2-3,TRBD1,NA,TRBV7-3,CASSAETGSETDTQYF,TGTGCCAGCAGCGCTGAGACAGGGAGCGAAACAGATACGCAGTATTTT
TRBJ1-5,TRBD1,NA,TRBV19,CASRRQGRDSRPQHF,TGTGCCAGTAGGCGACAGGGGCGAGATTCAAGGCCCCAGCATTTT
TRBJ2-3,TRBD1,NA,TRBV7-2,CASSLARGGDRGADTQYF,TGTGCCAGCAGCTTAGCACGGGGAGGGGACAGGGGGGCAGATACGCAGTATTTT
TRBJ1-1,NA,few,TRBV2,CASFWRGRAEAFF,TGTGCCAGCTTTTGGAGGGGTCGGGCTGAAGCTTTCTTT
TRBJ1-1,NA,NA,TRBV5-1,CASSLVYGARRDLGAFF,TGCGCCAGCAGCTTGGTCTATGGGGCACGGAGGGACCTCGGGGCTTTCTTT
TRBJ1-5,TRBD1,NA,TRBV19,CASIGTEFSNQPQHF,TGTGCCAGTATCGGGACAGAATTTAGCAATCAGCCCCAGCATTTT
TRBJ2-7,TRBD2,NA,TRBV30,CAWSRSVGLAGIYEQYF,TGTGCCTGGAGTAGGTCGGTCGGGCTAGCGGGGATCTACGAGCAGTACTTC
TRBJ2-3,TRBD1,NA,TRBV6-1,CASIPDRVSTDTQYF,TGTGCCAGCATCCCAGACAGGGTGAGCACAGATACGCAGTATTTT
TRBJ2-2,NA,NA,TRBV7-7,CASSPGLDTGELFF,TGTGCCAGCAGCCCCGGCCTAGACACCGGGGAGCTGTTTTTT
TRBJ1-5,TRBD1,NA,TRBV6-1,CASSEGYHRDRVLPKSNQPQHF,TGTGCCAGCAGTGAAGGATACCACAGGGACAGGGTGCTACCAAAGAGCAATCAGCCCCAGCATTTT
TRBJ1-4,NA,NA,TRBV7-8,CASSSPTASTNEKLFF,TGTGCCAGCAGCTCCCCTACAGCATCAACTAATGAAAAACTGTTTTTT
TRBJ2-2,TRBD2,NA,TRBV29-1,CSVGCGRGLASGGAGKTGELFF,TGCAGCGTTGGATGCGGCAGGGGTTTAGCTAGCGGGGGGGCAGGTAAGACCGGGGAGCTGTTTTTT
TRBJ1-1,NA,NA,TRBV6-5,CASSYVGRTAFF,TGTGCCAGCAGTTACGTGGGGCGGACAGCTTTCTTT
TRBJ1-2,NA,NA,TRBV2,CASTQAFSYGYTF,TGTGCCAGCACTCAGGCTTTTAGCTATGGCTACACCTTC
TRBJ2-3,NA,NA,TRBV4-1,CASSPRAGGSTDTQYF,TGCGCCAGCAGCCCCCGTGCAGGCGGGAGCACAGATACGCAGTATTTT
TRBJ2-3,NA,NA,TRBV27,CATSIAISDTQYF,TGTGCCACCTCGATAGCAATTTCAGATACGCAGTATTTT
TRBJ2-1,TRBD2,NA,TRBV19,CASSIYTEPLAEKNNEQFF,TGTGCCAGTAGTATTTACACTGAGCCCCTAGCGGAAAAAAACAATGAGCAGTTCTTC
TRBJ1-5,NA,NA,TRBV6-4,CASSDSMYAGNGGLQPQHF,TGTGCCAGCAGTGACTCGATGTACGCGGGTAATGGAGGGCTTCAGCCCCAGCATTTT
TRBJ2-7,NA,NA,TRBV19,CASSTMGGPNYEQYF,TGTGCCAGTAGTACCATGGGGGGTCCCAACTACGAGCAGTACTTC
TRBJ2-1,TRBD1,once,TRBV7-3,CASSLKRATPQGAFGNEQFF,TGTGCCAGCAGCTTGAAGAGGGCCACGCCCCAGGGGGCGTTCGGCAATGAGCAGTTCTTC
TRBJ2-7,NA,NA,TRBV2,CASSGSRDYEQYF,TGTGCCAGCAGTGGGAGCCGGGACTACGAGCAGTACTTC
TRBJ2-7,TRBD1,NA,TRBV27,CASSLSPGTGDSYEQYF,TGTGCCAGCAGTTTATCTCCCGGGACAGGAGACTCCTACGAGCAGTACTTC
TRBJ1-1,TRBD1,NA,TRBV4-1,CASSQGGENTEAFF,TGCGCCAGCTCCCAGGGGGGAGAAAACACTGAAGCTTTCTTT
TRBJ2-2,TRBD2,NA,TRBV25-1,CASKGLADTGELFF,TGTGCCAGCAAGGGTCTAGCGGACACCGGGGAGCTGTTTTTT
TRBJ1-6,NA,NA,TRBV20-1,CSATNSPLHF,TGCAGTGCTACGAATTCACCCCTCCACTTT
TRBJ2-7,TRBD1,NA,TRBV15,CATSRGSTGAFTYEQYF,TGTGCCACCAGCAGAGGATCGACAGGGGCTTTTACCTACGAGCAGTACTTC
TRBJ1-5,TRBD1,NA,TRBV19,CASSICRDRTALSNQPQHF,TGTGCCAGTAGTATCTGTAGGGACAGAACCGCCTTGAGCAATCAGCCCCAGCATTTT
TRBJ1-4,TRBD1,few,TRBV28,CASSLSIRQGKKLFF,TGTGCCAGCAGTTTATCTATCCGACAGGGTAAAAAACTGTTTTTT
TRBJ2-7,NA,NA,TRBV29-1,CSVGNRESSYEQYF,TGCAGCGTTGGAAACAGGGAGAGCTCCTACGAGCAGTACTTC
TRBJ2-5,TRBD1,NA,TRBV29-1,CSVVPTGARDQETQYF,TGCAGCGTTGTCCCTACAGGGGCAAGAGACCAAGAGACCCAGTACTTC